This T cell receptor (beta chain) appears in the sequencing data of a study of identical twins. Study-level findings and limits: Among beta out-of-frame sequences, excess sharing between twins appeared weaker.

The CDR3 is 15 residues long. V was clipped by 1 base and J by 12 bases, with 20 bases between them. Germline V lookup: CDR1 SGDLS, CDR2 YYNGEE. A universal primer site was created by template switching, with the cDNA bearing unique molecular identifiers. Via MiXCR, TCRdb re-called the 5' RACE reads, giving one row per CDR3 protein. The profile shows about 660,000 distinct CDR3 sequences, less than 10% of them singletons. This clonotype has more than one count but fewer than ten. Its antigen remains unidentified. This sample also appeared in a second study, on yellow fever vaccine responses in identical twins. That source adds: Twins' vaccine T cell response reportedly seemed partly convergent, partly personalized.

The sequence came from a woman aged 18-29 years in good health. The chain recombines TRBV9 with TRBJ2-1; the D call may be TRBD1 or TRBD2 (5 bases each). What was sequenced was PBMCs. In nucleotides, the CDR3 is TGTGCCAGCAGCGTACGGGGAGCGGTGGGGGTGAGGCAGTTCTTC. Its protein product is CASSVRGAVGVRQFF.